The 21 T cell receptor beta chains below all came from one sample that was sequenced in a study of T cell responses to AZD1222 COVID-19 vaccine. The repertoire was sequenced with immunoSEQ multiplex PCR; TCRdb's copy has only in-frame clones and lacks some. The sample lists 150,000 to 200,000 clones, 90% to 95% seen once, with over 7.5% in the top ten. The specimen comprised peripheral blood, sampled on day 0 of AZD1222 vaccination. These receptors were collected from an adult in good health.

In nucleotides, the CDR3 is TGCAGCGTTGTAAAGGTGGTTCCGGACACTGAAGCTTTCTTT. Its protein product is CSVVKVVPDTEAFF. The genes are TRBV29-1 and TRBJ1-1; no definite D call. CDR1 is SQVTM and CDR2 is ANQGSEA in the germline V gene. This CDR3 region has 14 residues. Trimming left V 4 bases short and J 3 bases short, with 15 bases between.

V usage is TRBV6-5 and J usage is TRBJ2-7; 9 bases align to TRBD1. Germline CDR1 reads MNHEY; CDR2 reads SVGAGI. The CDR3 loop spans 14 amino acids. Trimming cost V 7 bases and J 1 base; bases outside gene matches: 5. In DNA, the CDR3 is TGTGCCAGCATTCGGACAGGGGTATCCTACGAGCAGTACTTC. This codes for CASIRTGVSYEQYF.

The CDR3 sequence is CASSRGLLSGNTIYF. The CDR3 region has the DNA TGTGCCAGCAGTAGGGGACTCCTCTCTGGAAACACCATATATTTT. The V gene is TRBV28, the J gene TRBJ1-3; maybe TRBD1 (5 bases). This CDR3 has 15 residues. With 5 bases removed from V and 0 bases from J, the gap between germline ends came to 11 bases. Germline values: CDR1 MDHEN, CDR2 SYDVKM.

The V and J genes are TRBV3-1 (or the pseudogene TRBV3-2) and TRBJ2-7, with D hard to call. V was cut by 1 base and J by 0 bases, with 10 bases left in between. The CDR3 is made up of 15 amino acids. CDR1 and CDR2 (germline): LGHDT, YNNKEL (reference sequence). The CDR3 DNA reads as TGTGCCAGCAGCCAAGGGACGTCGAGCTCCTACGAGCAGTACTTC. Translating gives CASSQGTSSSYEQYF.

CDR3 coding DNA: TGCAGCGTTGTCCGCCAACAGGGCCTCTGGACCACAGATACGCAGTATTTT. This codes for CSVVRQQGLWTTDTQYF. The chain combines TRBV29-1 with TRBJ2-3, with D possibly TRBD1 on 6 matching bases. The germline gives CDR1 SQVTM, CDR2 ANQGSEA. CDR3 size: 17 residues. V lost 4 bases to trimming and J lost 2 bases, with 22 bases between them.

V gene TRBV7-3 combines with J gene TRBJ2-3; TRBD1 aligns across 8 bases. The CDR3 contains 13 residues. Germline assignment: CDR1 SGHTA and CDR2 FQGTGA. The V and J ends lost 5 bases and 11 bases, in that order; junction bases with no gene match: 9. The CDR3 loop reads CASSPGTGLGQYF. CDR3 DNA: TGTGCCAGCAGCCCTGGGACAGGCCTGGGGCAGTATTTT.

DNA of the CDR3: TGTGCCAGCAGTTCCAGGGGGCTCTATGGCTACACCTTC. Protein sequence: CASSSRGLYGYTF. This chain connects TRBV28 to TRBJ1-2; 8 positions match TRBD1. V dropped 4 bases and J dropped 4; count of bases not matched to a gene: 2. Looked up from germline, CDR1 is MDHEN and CDR2 is SYDVKM. CDR3 length: 13 residues.

The rearrangement links TRBV2 to TRBJ1-5; TRBD1 matches at 8 bases. Unmatched junction bases numbered 6, after V lost 7 bases and J lost 1 base. Germline V lookup: CDR1 SNHLY, CDR2 FYNNEI. The CDR3 is 15 amino acids. CDR3 region: CASNQDRASNQPQHF. Written as DNA, the CDR3 is TGTGCCAGCAACCAGGACAGGGCCAGCAATCAGCCCCAGCATTTT.

A note on this clone: The identical CDR3 is also encoded by other nucleotide sequences in the sample. V and J are TRBV12-3 or TRBV12-4 and TRBJ1-2; D is unresolved. Trimming pared 2 bases from V and 8 bases from J, leaving 6 bases between. The CDR3 loop spans 11 amino acids. CDR3 DNA sequence: TGTGCCAGCAGTTTATCCGGCGGCTACACCTTC. It encodes CASSLSGGYTF.

The chain recombines TRBV5-6 with TRBJ2-7; TRBD1 matches 8 bases. Germline CDR1 is SGHDT and CDR2 is YYEEEE. J was trimmed by 6 bases and V by 0 bases; bases with no gene match: 8. The CDR3 runs 15 residues. The CDR3 loop is CASSLVGQGNSEQYF. The CDR3 DNA sequence: TGTGCCAGCAGCTTGGTAGGACAGGGAAACTCCGAGCAGTACTTC.

The rearrangement uses TRBV4-2 and TRBJ2-2; D could derive from TRBD1 or TRBD2 (6 bases each). Trimming cost V 0 bases and J 6 bases, with 11 bases left between them. Germline-derived CDR1 and CDR2 are LGHNA and YNFKEQ. CDR3 length: 15 residues. The CDR3 is CASSQDGQRAGELFF. The CDR3 DNA reads TGTGCCAGCAGCCAAGACGGACAGCGGGCCGGGGAGCTGTTTTTT.

The V and J genes are TRBV4-3 and TRBJ1-3; D may be TRBD1 (5 bases). This CDR3 spans 15 amino acids. Germline V gene sequence: CDR1 LGHNA, CDR2 YSLEER. V shed 3 bases and J shed 0 bases, with 9 bases lying between them. The CDR3 sequence: CASSQGTSSGNTIYF. The CDR3 DNA reads as TGCGCCAGCAGCCAGGGGACGAGCTCTGGAAACACCATATATTTT.

The CDR3 sequence is CSVEDGQSYGYTF. In DNA form, the CDR3 reads TGCAGCGTTGAAGACGGACAGAGCTATGGCTACACCTTC. The V and J genes are TRBV29-1 and TRBJ1-2, with TRBD1 as a possible D gene (6 bases). Deletions cut 0 bases from V and 4 bases from J, with 9 bases between. Per germline, CDR1 SQVTM and CDR2 ANQGSEA. The CDR3 contains 13 residues. The whole variable domain, remainder taken from reference TRBV29-1 and TRBJ1-2, is SAVISQKPSRDICQRGTSLTIQCQVDSQVTMMFWYRQQPGQSLTLIATANQGSEATYESGFVIDKFPISRPNLTFSTLTVSNMSPEDSSIYLCSVEDGQSYGYTFGSGTRLTVV.

The chain employs TRBV30 and TRBJ2-2, with D hard to call. V was cut by 5 bases and J by 0 bases, with 10 bases left in between. The CDR3 loop spans 14 amino acids. Germline V lookup: CDR1 GTSNPN, CDR2 SVGIG (reference sequence). The CDR3 sequence: CAWGPVANTGELFF. As DNA, the CDR3 is TGTGCCTGGGGACCCGTTGCGAACACCGGGGAGCTGTTTTTT. The complete variable domain, with remaining parts taken from reference TRBV30 and TRBJ2-2, reads SQTIHQWPATLVQPVGSPLSLECTVEGTSNPNLYWYRQAAGRGLQLLFYSVGIGQISSEVPQNLSASRPQDRQFILSSKKLLLSDSGFYLCAWGPVANTGELFFGEGSRLTVL.

The V gene is TRBV4-3, the J gene TRBJ2-3, with 8 bases matching TRBD2. Germline V gene data show CDR1 as LGHNA and CDR2 as YSLEER. This CDR3 is built from 17 residues. With 3 bases clipped from V and 4 bases from J, the junction kept 12 bases outside the gene matches. For the CDR3, the DNA is TGCGCCAGCAGCCAGTATTCAGCGGGAGAGGTTGCAGATACGCAGTATTTT. Amino acids: CASSQYSAGEVADTQYF.

The V and J genes are TRBV5-1 and TRBJ1-2, with 8 nucleotides matching TRBD1. Trimming removed 2 bases from V and 3 bases from J; junction bases left unmatched: 9. This CDR3 comprises 16 residues. CDR1 and CDR2 from the germline V gene are SGHRS and YFSETQ. The CDR3, as DNA: TGCGCCAGCAGCTTAAGCGGACAGGGTTGGGACTATGGCTACACCTTC. Amino acid sequence: CASSLSGQGWDYGYTF.

CDR3 sequence reads: CASSWSGERREQYF. The DNA of the CDR3 is TGTGCCAGCAGTTGGAGCGGCGAGAGACGCGAGCAGTACTTC. V usage is TRBV27 and J usage is TRBJ2-7, with D perhaps matching TRBD2 (5 bases). The germline V gene encodes CDR1 MNHEY and CDR2 SMNVEV (reference sequence). V was shortened by 4 bases and J by 6 bases, with 16 bases between the two germline ends. The CDR3 is 14 residues long.

The V gene is TRBV28, the J gene TRBJ2-2, with D perhaps TRBD2 (5 bases). The CDR3 contains 15 residues. Trimming took off 6 bases at V and 6 bases at J, with 17 bases between the two ends. Germline values: CDR1 MDHEN, CDR2 SYDVKM. Written as DNA, the CDR3 is TGTGCCAGCAGGAACGAAGGACTGTGGGCCGGGGAGCTGTTTTTT. Its protein product is CASRNEGLWAGELFF. The full variable domain, rest sourced from reference TRBV28 and TRBJ2-2, is DVKVTQSSRYLVKRTGEKVFLECVQDMDHENMFWYRQDPGLGLRLIYFSYDVKMKEKGDIPEGYSVSREKKERFSLILESASTNQTSMYLCASRNEGLWAGELFFGEGSRLTVL.

This sequence joins TRBV24-1 and TRBJ2-2, with 8 bases identical to TRBD1. The CDR3 is 15 amino acids. The germline V gene encodes CDR1 KGHDR and CDR2 SFDVKD. V was clipped by 6 bases and J by 3 bases; unmatched bases: 5. The CDR3 DNA sequence: TGTGCCACCAGTCAGGGGGCGCGGGACACCGGGGAGCTGTTTTTT. This gives the protein CATSQGARDTGELFF.

The chain links TRBV9 to TRBJ1-2; possibly TRBD1 for D (5 bases). Germline V gene lookup returns CDR1 SGDLS and CDR2 YYNGEE. The germline V and J ends were trimmed by 0 bases and 2 bases, with 14 bases remaining between them. This CDR3 is built from 16 residues. DNA for the CDR3: TGTGCCAGCAGCGTAGATGGGGGAGGAAGAAACTATGGCTACACCTTC. Its translation: CASSVDGGGRNYGYTF. The whole variable domain, remainder taken from reference TRBV9 and TRBJ1-2, is DSGVTQTPKHLITATGQRVTLRCSPRSGDLSVYWYQQSLDQGLQFLIQYYNGEERAKGNILERFSAQQFPDLHSELNLSSLELGDSALYFCASSVDGGGRNYGYTFGSGTRLTVV.

The chain joins TRBV7-9 to TRBJ2-1, with 9 bases aligning to TRBD2. Trimming at V came to 1 base and at J to 4 bases, leaving 2 bases not matched to a gene. CDR3 size: 15 residues. Per germline, CDR1 SEHNR and CDR2 FQNEAQ (reference sequence). The CDR3 DNA follows: TGTGCCAGCAGCTTAGGGACTAGCGAATACAATGAGCAGTTCTTC. This sequence encodes CASSLGTSEYNEQFF.